Each of the 15 T cell receptor beta chains below was sequenced from the same sample in a study of shared clonotypes between healthy human individuals. Produced via immunoSEQ multiplex PCR; TCRdb's table is partial and in-frame only. The data show around 2.1 million clones, with under 97% seen just once and roughly 0.13% held by the top ten. Sample: naive CD4+ T cells sorted from blood. Subset denoted: CD45RA+ positively selected. These receptors all stem from a man aged 18 to 35 in good health.

The J gene is TRBJ1-5, the V gene TRBV28, with D maybe TRBD1 (5 bases). The CDR3 is 14 amino acids. V was shortened by 7 bases and J by 8 bases, with 18 bases between the two germline ends. Germline CDR1 is MDHEN and CDR2 is SYDVKM. This chain's CDR3 is CASTTRGFVEPQHF. The CDR3 DNA follows: TGTGCCAGCACCACAAGGGGTTTCGTGGAGCCCCAGCATTTT.

The J gene is TRBJ2-1, the V gene TRBV12-5, with 9 bases identical to TRBD2. Germline V gene data show CDR1 as LGHNT and CDR2 as FRNRAP. CDR3 size: 16 residues. V lost 0 bases and J lost 8; bases outside the gene matches: 8. The CDR3 sequence is CASGLVLASGNDEQFF. In DNA form, the CDR3 reads TGTGCTAGTGGTTTGGTACTGGCTAGCGGGAATGATGAGCAGTTCTTC.

The chain uses TRBV7-9 and TRBJ2-1, with TRBD1 as a possible D gene (5 bases). This CDR3 contains 10 residues. The ends were cut back, 5 bases at V and 10 bases at J, with 6 bases in the middle. Germline-derived CDR1 and CDR2 are SEHNR and FQNEAQ (reference sequence). As DNA, the CDR3 is TGTGCCAGCAGCGGGGCGGAGCAGTTCTTC. Encoded protein: CASSGAEQFF.

The chain couples TRBV6-5 to TRBJ1-2, with 8 bases matching TRBD1. The V gene end was trimmed by 4 bases and the J gene end by 4 bases; junction bases not matched to a gene: 5. CDR1 MNHEY and CDR2 SVGAGI come from the germline V gene. CDR3 size: 14 residues. CDR3 sequence reads: CASSSLDRAYGYTF. The CDR3 bases are TGTGCCAGCAGTTCCCTGGACAGGGCCTATGGCTACACCTTC.

The chain joins TRBV11-2 to TRBJ2-7, with D perhaps TRBD2 (6 bases). Germline CDR1 is SGHAT and CDR2 is FQNNGV. The length of the CDR3 is 14 residues. V was pared by 5 bases and J by 2 bases, with 13 bases between. CDR3: CASSPTAGPYEQYF. CDR3 nucleotides: TGTGCCAGCAGCCCAACGGCGGGGCCCTACGAGCAGTACTTC.

Concerning this clone: Other nucleotide sequences in the sample specify the same CDR3. The chain is built from TRBV30 and TRBJ2-5; no clear D gene. Germline loops: CDR1 GTSNPN, CDR2 SVGIG (reference sequence). CDR3 length: 14 residues. V was cut by 0 bases and J by 2 bases, with 10 bases left in between. CDR3 coding DNA: TGTGCCTGGAGTGTACTGTTGGGTCAAGAGACCCAGTACTTC. Protein product: CAWSVLLGQETQYF.

The gene calls are TRBV7-2 and TRBJ1-6, with 7 positions matching TRBD1. Germline V gene sequence: CDR1 SGHTA, CDR2 FQGNSA. The CDR3 sequence is 15 residues long. Germline trimming cut 5 bases from V and 7 bases from J; bases unmatched to any gene: 8. The CDR3: CASSPQTGWNSPLHF. CDR3 coding DNA: TGTGCCAGCAGCCCCCAGACAGGGTGGAATTCACCCCTCCACTTT.

V and J are TRBV6-1 and TRBJ1-2; D ambiguous. Per the germline V gene, CDR1 is MNHNS and CDR2 is SASEGT. This CDR3 is 11 amino acids long. The ends were cut back, 8 bases at V and 8 bases at J, with 12 bases in the middle. The CDR3 loop reads CASGIGQGYTF. CDR3 DNA sequence: TGTGCCAGCGGGATAGGTCAGGGCTACACCTTC.

Details on this clone: This sample includes further DNA sequences coding for the same CDR3. The rearrangement uses TRBV29-1 and TRBJ2-3; possibly TRBD2 for D (6 bases). The CDR3 sequence is 11 residues long. CDR1 SQVTM and CDR2 ANQGSEA come from the germline V gene. V lost 6 bases to trimming and J lost 4 bases, with 8 bases between them. CDR3 in amino acids: CSVGTPDTQYF. The CDR3 DNA sequence: TGCAGCGTCGGGACTCCAGATACGCAGTATTTT.

This clone has more than one count but fewer than ten. V usage is TRBV9 and J usage is TRBJ1-5, with D perhaps matching TRBD1 (5 bases). The CDR3 runs 15 residues. With 1 base removed from V and 1 base from J, the gap between germline ends came to 9 bases. The germline CDR1 and CDR2 sequences are SGDLS and YYNGEE. The CDR3 DNA is TGTGCCAGCAGCGTATCAGGGAACAGCAATCAGCCCCAGCATTTT. Translated, it gives CASSVSGNSNQPQHF.

A note on this clone: Other DNA sequences from this sample encode an identical CDR3 as well. The J gene is TRBJ1-2, the V gene TRBV6-1, with no clear D. The CDR3 sequence is 12 residues long. V lost 3 bases and J 5 bases, leaving 7 bases between the germline ends. CDR1 and CDR2 from the germline V gene are MNHNS and SASEGT. Here the CDR3 reads CASSEGDYGYTF. The CDR3, as DNA: TGTGCCAGCAGTGAGGGTGATTATGGCTACACCTTC.

This clone appeared a single time. V gene TRBV9 combines with J gene TRBJ1-1; the D is unclear. Germline-derived CDR1 and CDR2 are SGDLS and YYNGEE. The V gene lost 4 bases and the J gene lost 1 base, with 8 bases spanning the gap. CDR3 size: 13 residues. CDR3 sequence (DNA): TGTGCCAGCAGCTTCGACACGAACACTGAAGCTTTCTTT. It specifies CASSFDTNTEAFF.

This chain connects TRBV7-9 to TRBJ1-1, with unresolved D. The CDR3 extends over 12 amino acids. The V gene lost 4 bases and the J gene lost 1 base, with 4 bases spanning the gap. Per the germline V gene, CDR1 is SEHNR and CDR2 is FQNEAQ (reference sequence). CDR3 nucleotide sequence: TGTGCCAGCAGCTCGGCGAACACTGAAGCTTTCTTT. Amino acids: CASSSANTEAFF. The full variable domain, completed using reference TRBV7-9 and TRBJ1-1, is DTGVSQNPRHKITKRGQNVTFRCDPISEHNRLYWYRQTLGQGPEFLTYFQNEAQLEKSRLLSDRFSAERPKGSFSTLEIQRTEQGDSAMYLCASSSANTEAFFGQGTRLTVV.

This chain links TRBV5-6 with TRBJ2-3, with a weak D call TRBD2 (5 bases). Trimming cost V 1 base and J 6 bases, with 9 bases left between them. The CDR3 is 13 residues long. CDR1 is SGHDT and CDR2 is YYEEEE in the germline V gene. The CDR3: CASSLKGVDTQYF. CDR3 bases: TGTGCCAGCAGCTTGAAGGGAGTGGATACGCAGTATTTT.

V and J are TRBV6-5 and TRBJ2-3; no clear D. Germline loops: CDR1 MNHEY, CDR2 SVGAGI. Between the trimmed V and J ends, which lost 0 bases and 2 bases, there was a span of 6 bases. The CDR3 consists of 14 residues. CDR3 in DNA: TGTGCCAGCAGTTACTCCGGGTTCACAGATACGCAGTATTTT. Translation: CASSYSGFTDTQYF.